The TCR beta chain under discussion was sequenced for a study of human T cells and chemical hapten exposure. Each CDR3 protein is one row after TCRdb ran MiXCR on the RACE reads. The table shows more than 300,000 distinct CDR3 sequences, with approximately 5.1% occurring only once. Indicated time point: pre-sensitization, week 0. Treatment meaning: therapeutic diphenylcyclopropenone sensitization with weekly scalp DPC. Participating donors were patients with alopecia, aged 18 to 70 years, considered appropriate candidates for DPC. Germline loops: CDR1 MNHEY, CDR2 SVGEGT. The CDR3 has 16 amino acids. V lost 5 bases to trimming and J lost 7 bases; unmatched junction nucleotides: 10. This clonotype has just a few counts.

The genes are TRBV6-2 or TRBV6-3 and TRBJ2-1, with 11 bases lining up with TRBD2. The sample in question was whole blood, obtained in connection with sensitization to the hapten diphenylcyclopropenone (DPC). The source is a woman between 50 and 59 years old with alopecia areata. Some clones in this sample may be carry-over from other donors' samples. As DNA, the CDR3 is TGTGCCAGCAGTCTCTTAGCGGGAGGGCTAGGGAATGAGCAGTTCTTC. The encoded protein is CASSLLAGGLGNEQFF.